This record looks at one T cell receptor beta chain sequence and its context. What this receptor recognizes is not known. No much larger clonotype is one base removed from it; base qualities were not supplied. This sample is part of a study of identical twins listed by TCRdb under 2016. As for the study more broadly: To test whether fetal clonotypes persist, this study deep-sequenced TCR alpha and beta repertoires from monozygotic twins, from unrelated adults of various ages, and from cord blood. To rule out contamination, the twin experiments were replicated at different times with different library preparation protocols.

All donors were healthy Caucasians. Study-wide findings and limitations: Out-of-frame TCR alpha sharing in monozygotic twins was systematically underestimated by recombination models, whereas sharing between unrelated individuals was in agreement with the recombination models. Out-of-frame TCR alpha sequences shared between twins showed an excess of low generation-probability sequences compared with coincidental sharing between unrelated individuals. The excess sharing between twins in beta out-of-frame sequences was weaker because fewer shared sequences reduced the signal-to-noise ratio. Fewer insertions were carried by abundant cord blood beta clonotypes; a weaker similar trend was observed in young adult naive repertoires, while no such trend was observed in memory repertoires. Because the same donors could not be followed over many years, the conclusions relied on cross-sectional statistical analysis. Zero-insertion analyses could be partly confounded by invariant T cells such as MAIT and iNKT, although diverse VJ usage argued against such confounding for most clonotypes.

The CDR1 and CDR2 encoded by the germline V gene (reference sequence) are DFQATT and SNEGSKA. The CDR3 holds 11 amino acids from the cysteine to the phenylalanine. CDR3 DNA only is kept here, 33 bases in frame from base 1. A distance of 7 bases separates the germline ends of V and J, which lose 5 bases and 5 bases respectively. Library creation used 5' RACE. TCRdb records Illumina HiSeq 2000 as the sequencer. Template switching added a universal primer binding site, and the final cDNA carried a unique molecular identifier that allowed TCR cDNA molecules to be counted accurately. Specific primers in the conserved constant-segment region were used to synthesize first-strand cDNA for the TCR alpha and beta chains. To control for contamination, each cDNA library was double barcoded with a SMART-Mk sample barcode plus Illumina barcodes. TruSeq adapter sequences, together with Illumina sample barcodes, were added in two successive PCR steps. The TCR alpha and beta cDNA libraries were sequenced on the Illumina HiSeq platform using custom primers. From the authors' description of their analysis: MiGEC was used to process raw reads and extract unique molecular identifiers, and MiXCR was used to find CDR3 positions. Recombination models were inferred per individual with the repgenHMM and IGoR tools using an EM algorithm. The analysis of shared clonotypes was done with the tcR package in R, with sharing normalized by the product of cloneset sizes. To study raw recombination free of thymic and clonal selection effects, out-of-frame nonproductive sequences were analyzed. TCRdb trimmed public reads at Q25 via fastp, called clones via MiXCR and kept in-frame beta chains. When rows share a CDR3 protein, they turn into one entry using the most common DNA and genes. What appears here as the V and J calls and clone size reflects TCRdb's work, not the paper's. The table for this sample lists 1.5 million to 2 million distinct CDR3 sequences; about 32% of them were counted only once. The top ten hold under 0.35% of the sample.

The sequence came from a newborn girl in good health. This chain is built from TRBV20-1 and TRBJ1-5, with no reliable assignment of the D segment. Sequenced sample: cord blood. The sequence in DNA is TGCAGTGCTGCCCGGGATCAGCCCCAGCATTTT. Its coded protein is CSAARDQPQHF.